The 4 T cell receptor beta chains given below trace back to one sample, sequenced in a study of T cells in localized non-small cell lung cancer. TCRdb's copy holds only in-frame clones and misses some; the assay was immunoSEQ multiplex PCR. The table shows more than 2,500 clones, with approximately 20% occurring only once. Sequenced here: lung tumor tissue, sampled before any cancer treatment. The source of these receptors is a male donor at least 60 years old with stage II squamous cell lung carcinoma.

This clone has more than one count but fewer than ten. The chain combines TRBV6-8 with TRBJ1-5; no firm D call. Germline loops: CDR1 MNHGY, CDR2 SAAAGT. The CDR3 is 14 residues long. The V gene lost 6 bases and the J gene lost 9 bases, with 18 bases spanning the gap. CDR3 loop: CASRETGGVGPQHF. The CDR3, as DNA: TGTGCCAGCAGGGAAACGGGAGGAGTCGGGCCCCAGCATTTT.

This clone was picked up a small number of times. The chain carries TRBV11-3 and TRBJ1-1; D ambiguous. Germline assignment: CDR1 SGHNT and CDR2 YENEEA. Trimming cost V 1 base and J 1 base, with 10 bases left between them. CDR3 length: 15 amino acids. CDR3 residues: CASSLVGSRNTEAFF. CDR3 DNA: TGTGCCAGCAGCTTAGTGGGCAGCCGGAACACTGAAGCTTTCTTT.

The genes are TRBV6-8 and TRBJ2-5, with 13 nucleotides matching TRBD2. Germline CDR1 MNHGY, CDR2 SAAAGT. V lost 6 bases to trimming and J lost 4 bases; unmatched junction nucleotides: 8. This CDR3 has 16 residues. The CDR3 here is CASSGGLAGISETQYF. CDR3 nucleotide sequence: TGTGCCAGCAGCGGGGGACTAGCGGGAATTTCAGAGACCCAGTACTTC.

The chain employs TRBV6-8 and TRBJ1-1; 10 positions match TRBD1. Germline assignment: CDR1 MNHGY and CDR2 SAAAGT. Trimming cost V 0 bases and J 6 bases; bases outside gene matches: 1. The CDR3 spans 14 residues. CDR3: CASSYSGQGSEAFF. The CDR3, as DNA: TGTGCCAGCAGTTACTCGGGACAGGGGTCTGAAGCTTTCTTT.